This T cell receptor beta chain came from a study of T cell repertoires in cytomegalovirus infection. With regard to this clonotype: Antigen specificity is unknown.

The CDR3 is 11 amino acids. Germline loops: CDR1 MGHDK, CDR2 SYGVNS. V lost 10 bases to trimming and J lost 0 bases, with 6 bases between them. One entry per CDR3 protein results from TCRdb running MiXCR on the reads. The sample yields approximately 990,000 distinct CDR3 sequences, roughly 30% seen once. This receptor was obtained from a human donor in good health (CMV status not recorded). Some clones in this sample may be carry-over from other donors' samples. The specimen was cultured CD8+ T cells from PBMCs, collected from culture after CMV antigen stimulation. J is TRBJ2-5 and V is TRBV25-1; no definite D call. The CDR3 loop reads CAMSYQETQYF. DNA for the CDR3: TGTGCCATGTCGTACCAAGAGACCCAGTACTTC.